Below, 27 T cell receptor beta chains from the same sample are listed, as sequenced in a study of blood T cell repertoires in COVID-19. Sequencing used immunoSEQ multiplex PCR; TCRdb keeps in-frame clones, though not all of them. The data show under 200,000 clones, roughly 87% seen once. The sample consisted of peripheral blood. The receptors were sampled from a man aged 60 to 75 with active or convalescent COVID-19.

The V call is TRBV27, the J call TRBJ2-1; maybe TRBD2 (6 bases). The ends were cut back, 7 bases at V and 4 bases at J, with 14 bases in the middle. CDR1 is MNHEY and CDR2 is SMNVEV in the germline V gene (reference sequence). The CDR3 covers 14 residues. This chain's CDR3 is CASTPGSEYNEQFF. In nucleotides, the CDR3 is TGTGCCAGCACCCCCGGGAGTGAGTACAATGAGCAGTTCTTC.

This clone occurred once. This chain links TRBV5-5 with TRBJ2-1, with no clear D. CDR1 SGHKS and CDR2 YYEKEE come from the germline V gene (reference sequence). V was trimmed by 2 bases and J by 5 bases, leaving 8 bases between them. CDR3 size: 13 residues. DNA for the CDR3: TGTGCCAGCAGCTTTCATGCGGACAATGAGCAGTTCTTC. Amino acids: CASSFHADNEQFF.

The chain joins TRBV3-1 (or the pseudogene TRBV3-2) to TRBJ2-1; possible D gene TRBD1, 5 bases. The CDR3 consists of 16 residues. In germline, CDR1 is LGHDT, CDR2 YNNKEL (reference sequence). With 6 bases removed from V and 1 base from J, the gap between germline ends came to 16 bases. The CDR3 coding sequence is TGTGCCAGCAGTCCTTACAGGTCCCCTTCCTACAATGAGCAGTTCTTC. The encoded protein is CASSPYRSPSYNEQFF.

This chain joins TRBV4-1 and TRBJ1-6, with 7 bases fitting TRBD1. V dropped 4 bases and J dropped 8; count of bases not matched to a gene: 11. The CDR3 is 16 residues long. The germline V gene has CDR1 MGHRA and CDR2 YSYEKL. CDR3 in amino acids: CASSRPLTGLDSPLHF. DNA of the CDR3: TGCGCCAGCAGCCGTCCGCTGACAGGGCTGGATTCACCCCTCCACTTT.

The chain employs TRBV4-1 and TRBJ1-6; 7 bases are shared with TRBD1. Germline trimming cut 4 bases from V and 5 bases from J; bases unmatched to any gene: 2. There are 14 residues in the CDR3. Germline V gives CDR1 MGHRA, CDR2 YSYEKL. The CDR3 bases are TGCGCCAGCAGCCTGGGACAGAATAATTCACCCCTCCACTTT. It is translated as CASSLGQNNSPLHF.

This sequence joins TRBV6-5 and TRBJ1-4; possible D gene TRBD1, 5 bases. CDR1 is MNHEY and CDR2 is SVGAGI in the germline V gene. There are 14 residues in the CDR3. V gave up 5 bases and J gave up 4 bases, with 11 bases separating them. The CDR3 reads CASSKTVFNEKLFF. CDR3 DNA: TGTGCCAGCAGTAAGACAGTATTTAATGAAAAACTGTTTTTT.

This chain connects TRBV5-1 to TRBJ1-3; possibly TRBD1 for D (5 bases). The V end lost 4 bases, the J end lost 1 base, and 15 bases lay between the germline ends. This CDR3 contains 16 residues. Germline-derived CDR1 and CDR2 are SGHRS and YFSETQ. CDR3 loop: CASSQSSRDSGNTIYF. The CDR3 region has the DNA TGCGCCAGCAGCCAGAGCAGCAGGGATTCTGGAAACACCATATATTTT.

The V gene is TRBV18, the J gene TRBJ1-6; the D is unclear. This CDR3 contains 14 residues. V was clipped by 3 bases and J by 6 bases, with 9 bases between them. Germline V gene sequence: CDR1 KGHSH, CDR2 LQKENI. The CDR3 sequence: CASSPVLSNSPLHF. The CDR3 DNA is TGTGCCAGCTCACCCGTCCTAAGTAATTCACCCCTCCACTTT.

Concerning this clone: Additional DNA sequences in this sample encode the identical CDR3. V usage is TRBV5-6 and J usage is TRBJ1-2; 7 bases are a match to TRBD1. The CDR3 has 12 amino acids. Germline V lookup: CDR1 SGHDT, CDR2 YYEEEE. Trimming cost V 3 bases and J 8 bases; bases outside gene matches: 4. Here the CDR3 DNA reads TGTGCCAGCAGCTGGGGGACAGACGGCTACACCTTC. It translates to CASSWGTDGYTF.

The gene calls are TRBV7-2 and TRBJ1-2, with 9 bases identical to TRBD1. The germline gives CDR1 SGHTA, CDR2 FQGNSA. The CDR3 spans 16 residues. V trimming: 2 bases; J trimming: 8 bases; junction bases outside the gene matches: 12. The CDR3 here is CASSLTLTTGGWGYTF. CDR3 nucleotide sequence: TGTGCCAGCAGCTTAACTTTAACGACAGGGGGTTGGGGCTACACCTTC.

This clone showed up just once. V is TRBV2 and J is TRBJ1-2, with 11 bases fitting TRBD1. Per germline, CDR1 SNHLY and CDR2 FYNNEI. This CDR3 comprises 16 residues. J lost 4 bases, V lost 6 bases, and 10 bases had no gene match. The CDR3 is CASSKDRGQSGYGYTF. CDR3 DNA sequence: TGTGCCAGCAGCAAGGACAGGGGGCAATCTGGCTATGGCTACACCTTC.

This sequence joins TRBV7-6 and TRBJ2-7; 7 bases match TRBD1. CDR1 and CDR2 (germline): SGHVS, FNYEAQ. CDR3 size: 16 residues. Trimming removed 3 bases from V and 4 bases from J; junction bases left unmatched: 12. The CDR3 reads CASSLVGQVSTYEQYF. DNA of the CDR3: TGTGCCAGCAGCTTGGTCGGACAGGTTAGCACATACGAGCAGTACTTC.

This clone was recorded only once. V usage is TRBV9 and J usage is TRBJ2-7, with TRBD1 matching over 7 bases. Germline-derived CDR1 and CDR2 are SGDLS and YYNGEE. The CDR3 has 15 amino acids. The J segment lost 0 bases and the V segment lost 0 bases, leaving 3 bases of the junction unmatched. CDR3 DNA: TGTGCCAGCAGCGTAGTTGGACAGGCCTCCTACGAGCAGTACTTC. Protein: CASSVVGQASYEQYF.

The chain links TRBV9 to TRBJ2-5, with 7 bases aligning to TRBD2. The CDR3 has 14 residues. V shed 0 bases, J shed 10 bases, and the junction held 9 bases outside the gene matches. CDR1 and CDR2 (germline): SGDLS, YYNGEE. Here the CDR3 reads CASSVEGRGRDQYF. The CDR3, as DNA: TGTGCCAGCAGCGTAGAAGGCCGGGGGAGGGACCAGTACTTC.

This chain joins TRBV6-5 and TRBJ1-6; the D gene is possibly TRBD1 (5 bases). This CDR3 has 15 residues. CDR1 and CDR2 (germline): MNHEY, SVGAGI. V lost 0 bases and J lost 8, with 11 bases in between. DNA for the CDR3: TGTGCCAGCAGTTACTCGAATACCAGGGATTCACCCCTCCACTTT. This encodes CASSYSNTRDSPLHF.

The rearrangement links TRBV29-1 to TRBJ1-1, with TRBD1 identical over 9 bases. This CDR3 region has 17 residues. The V gene's germline CDR1 is SQVTM and CDR2 ANQGSEA. After removal of 6 bases from V and 0 bases from J, the junction contained 14 bases not matched to a gene. CDR3 nucleotides: TGCAGCGTCAGACAGGGGGGCCGGGGATATATGAACACTGAAGCTTTCTTT. It translates to CSVRQGGRGYMNTEAFF. Using reference TRBV29-1 and TRBJ1-1 for the parts outside the CDR3, the full variable domain is SAVISQKPSRDICQRGTSLTIQCQVDSQVTMMFWYRQQPGQSLTLIATANQGSEATYESGFVIDKFPISRPNLTFSTLTVSNMSPEDSSIYLCSVRQGGRGYMNTEAFFGQGTRLTVV.

The chain uses TRBV7-7 and TRBJ1-4; a possible D gene is TRBD1 (6 bases). The CDR3 runs to 15 residues. CDR1 and CDR2 (germline): SSHAT, FNYEAQ (reference sequence). The V end lost 5 bases, the J end lost 3 bases, and 13 bases lay between the germline ends. The chain's CDR3 is CASSETTGSNEKLFF. The DNA for the CDR3 is TGTGCCAGCAGCGAAACTACAGGGTCTAATGAAAAACTGTTTTTT.

The V gene is TRBV7-3, the J gene TRBJ1-6; a possible D gene is TRBD1 (6 bases). V was clipped by 5 bases and J by 9 bases, with 17 bases between them. This CDR3 is built from 15 residues. CDR1 is SGHTA and CDR2 is FQGTGA in the germline V gene. In DNA, the CDR3 is TGTGCCAGCAGCGCCTCAACAGGGATCGGTTCACCCCTCCACTTT. This sequence encodes CASSASTGIGSPLHF.

The chain has TRBV10-2 and TRBJ2-7; D is possibly TRBD1 (6 bases). The germline V and J ends were trimmed by 10 bases and 0 bases, with 16 bases remaining between them. The germline V gene has CDR1 WSHSY and CDR2 SAAADI. The CDR3 is 14 residues long. The CDR3 protein is CANKTGDNSYEQYF. The CDR3 coding sequence is TGCGCCAATAAGACAGGCGATAACTCCTACGAGCAGTACTTC.

A note on this clone: Other DNA sequences within the sample encode an identical CDR3. This chain connects TRBV12-3 or TRBV12-4 to TRBJ1-1, with D possibly being TRBD1 (6 bases). This CDR3 contains 13 residues. Deletions cut 3 bases from V and 8 bases from J, with 13 bases between. Here the CDR3 reads CASSFAGGTEAFF. CDR3 nucleotides: TGTGCCAGCAGTTTTGCTGGGGGCACGGAAGCTTTCTTT.

The CDR3 DNA reads as TGTGCCAGTAGTCAAGTGGGGGAGGGCAATCAGCCCCAGCATTTT. This sequence encodes CASSQVGEGNQPQHF. The gene calls are TRBV19 and TRBJ1-5; possibly TRBD1 for D (5 bases). This CDR3 comprises 15 residues. Germline V lookup: CDR1 LNHDA, CDR2 SQIVND (reference sequence). V was clipped by 5 bases and J by 2 bases, with 13 bases between them.

J is TRBJ1-6 and V is TRBV27; no clear D gene. The CDR3 spans 14 residues. Trimming cost V 8 bases and J 7 bases, with 15 bases left between them. CDR1 is MNHEY, CDR2 SMNVEV, per germline (reference sequence). CDR3 DNA: TGTGCCAGCTCTAGCGGTTTTTCAAATTCACCCCTCCACTTT. Translation: CASSSGFSNSPLHF.

On this clone itself: At the DNA level, this CDR3 is encoded by other sequences in the same sample as well. The CDR3 DNA is TGTGCCAGCAGCTTAGGACAGGGATACACCGGGGAGCTGTTTTTT. Amino acids: CASSLGQGYTGELFF. The chain carries TRBV11-3 and TRBJ2-2; 7 positions agree with TRBD1. The V gene's germline CDR1 is SGHNT and CDR2 YENEEA. V lost 1 base to trimming and J lost 3 bases; unmatched junction nucleotides: 2. The CDR3 sequence is 15 residues long.

The gene calls are TRBV7-6 and TRBJ2-1, with 10 bases matching TRBD2. The CDR3 spans 14 residues. The germline gives CDR1 SGHVS, CDR2 FNYEAQ. With V trimmed by 3 bases and J by 9 bases, 5 bases remained unmatched. CDR3 loop: CASSFERGGVEQFF. The CDR3 DNA follows: TGTGCCAGCAGCTTCGAGCGGGGGGGCGTTGAGCAGTTCTTC.

The V call is TRBV6-5, the J call TRBJ1-2, with 10 nucleotides matching TRBD1. Germline V gene lookup returns CDR1 MNHEY and CDR2 SVGAGI. The V gene end was trimmed by 5 bases and the J gene end by 6 bases; junction bases not matched to a gene: 9. CDR3 length equals 15 residues. Here the CDR3 DNA reads TGTGCCAGCAGTCCCTTGGACAGGGGGTCGGATGGCTACACCTTC. This encodes CASSPLDRGSDGYTF.

This clone occurred once. V usage is TRBV5-6 and J usage is TRBJ2-5, with 9 bases that match TRBD2. After removal of 3 bases from V and 7 bases from J, the junction contained 7 bases not matched to a gene. There are 14 residues in the CDR3. Germline CDR1 SGHDT, CDR2 YYEEEE. The CDR3 protein is CASSSAGGGWTQYF. CDR3 coding DNA: TGTGCCAGCAGCTCAGCGGGGGGCGGGTGGACCCAGTACTTC.

The rearrangement uses TRBV3-1 (or the pseudogene TRBV3-2) and TRBJ1-2; 7 nucleotides agree with TRBD1. Germline V lookup: CDR1 LGHDT, CDR2 YNNKEL (reference sequence). The CDR3 has 15 residues. Trimming cost V 2 bases and J 5 bases; bases outside gene matches: 8. This CDR3 reads CASSQMGATGYGYTF. The CDR3 coding sequence is TGTGCCAGCAGCCAAATGGGGGCGACAGGGTATGGCTACACCTTC.